The 9 T cell receptor beta chains in this list originate from one sample, sequenced in a study of CD8 T cells in ankylosing spondylitis. No antigen is known for these receptors. Via MiXCR, TCRdb re-called the 5' RACE reads, giving one row per CDR3 protein. This table has more than 650,000 distinct CDR3 sequences, approximately 10% appearing once. General study points: Seemingly distinctive of ankylosing spondylitis blood was a TCR beta motif formed by eight highly homologous variants.

The sequencing input was blood, either unsorted or a sorted T cell fraction (not recorded which). Receptors were obtained from a male donor with ankylosing spondylitis.

This clonotype showed up just a few times. This chain uses TRBV30 with TRBJ1-2; D not resolved. CDR3 length: 11 residues. Germline V gives CDR1 GTSNPN, CDR2 SVGIG (reference sequence). Trimming shortened V by 5 bases and J by 5 bases, and 9 bases separated the two germline ends. The CDR3 DNA follows: TGTGCCTGGGGAATCGGGTATGGCTACACCTTC. Amino acids: CAWGIGYGYTF.

This clonotype occurred many times. The rearrangement links TRBV6-1 to TRBJ2-5, with unresolved D. V lost 6 bases and J 4 bases, leaving 12 bases between the germline ends. Germline V gives CDR1 MNHNS, CDR2 SASEGT. This CDR3 has 13 residues. This chain's CDR3 is CASRPGSRETQYF. As DNA, the CDR3 is TGTGCCAGCAGACCAGGATCACGAGAGACCCAGTACTTC.

This clonotype was recorded at least ten times. The chain links TRBV10-3 to TRBJ1-3; 7 bases map to TRBD1. Germline loops: CDR1 ENHRY, CDR2 SYGVKD. CDR3 length: 14 amino acids. After removal of 8 bases from V and 5 bases from J, the junction contained 9 bases not matched to a gene. The CDR3 DNA is TGTGCCATCTCTCCCGGGACAGCCCGAAACACCATATATTTT. It specifies CAISPGTARNTIYF.

The chain has TRBV12-3 or TRBV12-4 and TRBJ1-2; 10 bases fit TRBD1. This CDR3 spans 17 amino acids. V trimming: 5 bases; J trimming: 2 bases; junction bases outside the gene matches: 11. Written as DNA, the CDR3 is TGTGCCAGCAGTCCCCTCAGGAGACAGGGGGCGAACTATGGCTACACCTTC. It translates to CASSPLRRQGANYGYTF.

This chain connects TRBV11-2 to TRBJ2-2, with TRBD1 matching over 7 bases. The CDR3 totals 15 residues. The V gene end was trimmed by 6 bases and the J gene end by 5 bases; junction bases not matched to a gene: 9. Germline loops: CDR1 SGHAT, CDR2 FQNNGV. The CDR3 nucleotides are TGTGCCAGCAGAATAGAGGGGGCGCAAACCGGGGAGCTGTTTTTT. It is translated as CASRIEGAQTGELFF.

The chain carries TRBV7-3 and TRBJ2-2; no clear D gene. The CDR3 totals 14 residues. Germline V gene lookup returns CDR1 SGHTA and CDR2 FQGTGA. V was cut by 0 bases and J by 5 bases, with 7 bases left in between. The CDR3 spells CASSLTDGTGELFF. CDR3 DNA sequence: TGTGCCAGCAGCTTAACGGATGGGACCGGGGAGCTGTTTTTT. Complete variable domain (other parts from reference TRBV7-3 and TRBJ2-2): GAGVSQTPSNKVTEKGKYVELRCDPISGHTALYWYRQSLGQGPEFLIYFQGTGAADDSGLPNDRFFAVRPEGSVSTLKIQRTERGDSAVYLCASSLTDGTGELFFGEGSRLTVL.

Only a few counts were recorded for this clonotype. This rearrangement joins TRBV20-1 to TRBJ2-5, with 11 nucleotides matching TRBD1. With V trimmed by 5 bases and J by 5 bases, 4 bases remained unmatched. The CDR3 runs to 13 residues. Looked up from germline, CDR1 is DFQATT and CDR2 is SNEGSKA (reference sequence). CDR3 nucleotide sequence: TGCAGTGCTGGACAGGGGGCGCGGGAGACCCAGTACTTC. Protein: CSAGQGARETQYF.

This clonotype has just a few counts. The chain joins TRBV29-1 to TRBJ1-1, with D perhaps matching TRBD1 (5 bases). The CDR3 spans 15 residues. Germline assignment: CDR1 SQVTM and CDR2 ANQGSEA. Trimming shortened V by 3 bases and J by 1 base, and 15 bases separated the two germline ends. CDR3 residues: CSVDVGGRENTEAFF. The CDR3 DNA sequence: TGCAGCGTTGATGTCGGTGGCAGGGAGAACACTGAAGCTTTCTTT.

This clonotype occurred a few times. This chain connects TRBV20-1 to TRBJ2-7, with TRBD2 matching 7 bases. Germline V gene lookup returns CDR1 DFQATT and CDR2 SNEGSKA (reference sequence). CDR3 length: 14 residues. The DNA for the CDR3 is TGCAGGGGAGGGAGGGTAAGCCCAACCTACGAGCAGTACTTC. This translates into CRGGRVSPTYEQYF.